These 8 T cell receptor beta chains were all obtained from the same sample, sequenced in a study of cytomegalovirus exposure and HLA in healthy donors. It was with 60 Vbeta and 13 Jbeta primers that the PCR ran. The method was immunoSEQ multiplex PCR; TCRdb's version includes in-frame clones alone and lacks a portion of them. In the table there are roughly 130,000 clones, more than 80% of which are singletons. Sample: PBMCs. The source of these receptors is a middle-aged man in good health and CMV-seronegative.

This chain joins TRBV30 and TRBJ2-3, with D unclear. The germline V and J ends were trimmed by 2 bases and 0 bases, with 6 bases remaining between them. Germline CDR1 is GTSNPN and CDR2 is SVGIG (reference sequence). CDR3 length equals 13 residues. The CDR3 bases are TGTGCCTGGAGTCCCCTAAGCACAGATACGCAGTATTTT. Its protein is CAWSPLSTDTQYF.

This clone was picked up a small number of times. The chain combines TRBV9 with TRBJ2-5, with 8 bases that match TRBD1. Germline lookup yields CDR1 SGDLS and CDR2 YYNGEE. The CDR3 is 17 amino acids. V shed 0 bases, J shed 1 base, and the junction held 8 bases outside the gene matches. The CDR3 coding sequence is TGTGCCAGCAGCGTAGCCGGACAGGGTTTTTCCCAAGAGACCCAGTACTTC. It translates to CASSVAGQGFSQETQYF.

V gene TRBV28 combines with J gene TRBJ1-2; TRBD1 aligns across 11 bases. Germline trimming cut 5 bases from V and 4 bases from J; bases unmatched to any gene: 6. The V gene's germline CDR1 is MDHEN and CDR2 SYDVKM. The CDR3 has 15 amino acids. The CDR3 sequence: CASSPRTGGLYGYTF. DNA of the CDR3: TGTGCCAGCAGTCCCCGGACAGGGGGCCTCTATGGCTACACCTTC.

The chain joins TRBV6-5 to TRBJ2-3, with D perhaps matching TRBD1 (5 bases). The CDR3 is 15 residues long. The V and J ends lost 1 base and 0 bases respectively, with 8 bases between them. Germline assignment: CDR1 MNHEY and CDR2 SVGAGI. The CDR3 protein is CASSYWGRSTDTQYF. The CDR3 nucleotides read TGTGCCAGCAGTTACTGGGGCAGGAGCACAGATACGCAGTATTTT.

This rearrangement joins TRBV6-5 to TRBJ1-2; 10 positions match TRBD1. In germline, CDR1 is MNHEY, CDR2 SVGAGI. The CDR3 extends over 13 amino acids. The J segment lost 10 bases and the V segment lost 0 bases, leaving 2 bases of the junction unmatched. The CDR3 DNA is TGTGCCAGCAGTTACTCAGGACAGGGGGACTACACCTTC. This gives the protein CASSYSGQGDYTF.

This clone was observed a few times. The J gene is TRBJ1-5, the V gene TRBV19; the D is unclear. The V gene lost 6 bases and the J gene lost 0 bases, with 9 bases spanning the gap. The germline CDR1 and CDR2 sequences are LNHDA and SQIVND (reference sequence). This CDR3 region has 14 residues. CDR3 in DNA: TGTGCCAGTAGGGGCAGAACTAGCAATCAGCCCCAGCATTTT. Amino acid sequence: CASRGRTSNQPQHF.

This clone was observed a handful of times. J is TRBJ1-4 and V is TRBV7-2, with 8 bases identical to TRBD1. Germline V lookup: CDR1 SGHTA, CDR2 FQGNSA. V was clipped by 5 bases and J by 8 bases; unmatched bases: 7. There are 14 residues in the CDR3. The CDR3 DNA follows: TGTGCCAGCAGCCCGACAGGGGTAGGCGAAAAACTGTTTTTT. It is translated as CASSPTGVGEKLFF.

The rearrangement joins TRBV10-2 to TRBJ2-7; 9 bases line up with TRBD2. The germline CDR1 and CDR2 sequences are WSHSY and SAAADI. With 4 bases clipped from V and 1 base from J, the junction kept 5 bases outside the gene matches. The CDR3 has 15 amino acids. This CDR3 reads CASSGLADYSYEQYF. The CDR3, as DNA: TGCGCCAGCAGTGGACTAGCGGACTATTCCTACGAGCAGTACTTC.